This T cell receptor (beta chain) was observed in a study of blood T cell repertoires in COVID-19. About the study: Sources were T cells, B-cell-depleted T cells, or PBMCs; the material itself was cDNA or gDNA.

Germline V gene sequence: CDR1 SGHTA, CDR2 FQGNSA. This CDR3 has 14 residues. The V end was cut by 5 bases, the J end by 7 bases, with 12 bases between. A few counts support this clone. Profiled with immunoSEQ multiplex PCR; TCRdb holds only in-frame clones, not every one. The sample has 350,000 to 400,000 clones; approximately 89% are singletons. Cohort assignment relied on participant-reported clinical history. Sequencing was carried out using PBMCs or T cells enriched from blood (not recorded which). This chain links TRBV7-2 with TRBJ1-6; the D gene is possibly TRBD1 (6 bases). The sequence was obtained from a woman aged 25 to 39 who had recovered from COVID-19. CDR3 nucleotides: TGTGCCAGCAGCCGTACAGGGCAGAATTCACCCCTCCACTTT. As protein: CASSRTGQNSPLHF.